This T cell receptor (beta chain) is from a study of blood T cell repertoires in COVID-19. V shed 5 bases, J shed 5 bases, and the junction held 3 bases outside the gene matches. Germline CDR1 MNHEY, CDR2 SMNVEV (reference sequence). CDR3 length: 13 amino acids. The data were produced by immunoSEQ multiplex PCR, yet TCRdb's version contains in-frame clones alone and is incomplete. The table includes about 140,000 clones, 85% to 90% detected once. This clone was recorded once. This sequence originates from an older woman with acute or convalescent COVID-19. This chain joins TRBV27 and TRBJ2-1; 7 bases map to TRBD2. The sequenced material came from peripheral blood. The CDR3 sequence is CASSGDYNNEQFF. The CDR3 region has the DNA TGTGCCAGCAGTGGGGACTATAACAATGAGCAGTTCTTC.